This T cell receptor (beta chain) was recorded in a study of blood T cell repertoires in COVID-19. Study as a whole: Some COVID-19 samples were acute and others convalescent; all came from the United States, Italy and Spain.

The J segment lost 2 bases and the V segment lost 6 bases, leaving 6 bases of the junction unmatched. Per the germline V gene, CDR1 is SNHLY and CDR2 is FYNNEI. The CDR3 covers 14 residues. The data were produced by immunoSEQ multiplex PCR, yet TCRdb's version contains in-frame clones alone and is incomplete. The data contain some 200,000 clones, approximately 80% of them singletons. This chain uses TRBV2 with TRBJ1-1; 7 bases align to TRBD1. Input material: peripheral blood. The receptor comes from an elderly woman with COVID-19, enrolled during active disease. In DNA, the CDR3 is TGTGCCAGCAGCCCGGACAGGTTAAACACTGAAGCTTTCTTT. This codes for CASSPDRLNTEAFF.